This entry features one T cell receptor (beta chain) sequence. The target antigen is unknown. This sample was included in a study of cytomegalovirus exposure and HLA in healthy donors. Whole-study context: Around 85 million unique TCR sequences came from HLA-typed donors in an early release. Genetic ancestry analysis placed under 90% of the 300 to 500 donors that were genotyped in the Caucasian-associated cluster.

The primer mix had 60 Vbeta and 13 Jbeta primers. The data were produced by immunoSEQ multiplex PCR, yet TCRdb's version contains in-frame clones alone and is incomplete. The sample lists about 160,000 clones, roughly 80% occurring once. Germline V gene lookup returns CDR1 SGHDN and CDR2 FVKESK. V lost 1 base to trimming and J lost 1 base, with 7 bases between them. The CDR3 has 14 residues. Study results and limitations: In a later analysis, across HLA loci, associated TCR counts were highest for DRB1, lowest for HLA-C. A later analysis, which compared TCR beta chains of equal frequency, found the HLA-associated ones more clonally expanded.

Sequences were obtained from PBMCs. V usage is TRBV14 and J usage is TRBJ1-1; D is ambiguous. The TCR sequence derives from a male donor in good health and CMV-seropositive. The CDR3 protein is CASSQVRGNTEAFF. In DNA, the CDR3 is TGTGCCAGCAGCCAAGTGCGGGGGAACACTGAAGCTTTCTTT. The full variable domain, its missing parts supplied by reference TRBV14 and TRBJ1-1, is EAGVTQFPSHSVIEKGQTVTLRCDPISGHDNLYWYRRVMGKEIKFLLHFVKESKQDESGMPNNRFLAERTGGTYSTLKVQPAELEDSGVYFCASSQVRGNTEAFFGQGTRLTVV.